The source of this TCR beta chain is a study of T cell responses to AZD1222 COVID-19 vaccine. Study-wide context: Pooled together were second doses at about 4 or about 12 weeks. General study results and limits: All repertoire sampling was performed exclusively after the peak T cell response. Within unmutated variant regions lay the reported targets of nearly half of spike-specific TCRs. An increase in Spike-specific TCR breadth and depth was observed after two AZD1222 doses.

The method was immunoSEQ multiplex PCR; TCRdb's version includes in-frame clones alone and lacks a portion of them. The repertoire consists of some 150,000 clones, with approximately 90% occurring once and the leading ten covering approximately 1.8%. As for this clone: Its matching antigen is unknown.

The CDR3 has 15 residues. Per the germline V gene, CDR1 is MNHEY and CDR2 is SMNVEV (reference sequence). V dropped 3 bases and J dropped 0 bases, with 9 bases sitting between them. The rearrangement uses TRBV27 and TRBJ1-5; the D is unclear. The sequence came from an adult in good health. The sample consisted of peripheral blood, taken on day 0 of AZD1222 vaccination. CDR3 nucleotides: TGTGCCAGCAGTTTTTCGCTAGGTAGCAATCAGCCCCAGCATTTT. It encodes CASSFSLGSNQPQHF.